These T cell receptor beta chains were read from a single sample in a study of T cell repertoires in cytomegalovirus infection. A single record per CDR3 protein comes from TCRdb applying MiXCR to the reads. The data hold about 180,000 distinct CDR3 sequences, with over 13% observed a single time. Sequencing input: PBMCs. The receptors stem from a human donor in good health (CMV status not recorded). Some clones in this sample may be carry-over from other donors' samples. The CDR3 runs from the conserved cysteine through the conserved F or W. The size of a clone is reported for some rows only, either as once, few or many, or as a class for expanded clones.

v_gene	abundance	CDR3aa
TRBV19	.	CASWARGANVLTF
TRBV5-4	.	CASSFAGGSYNEQFF
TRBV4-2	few	CASSQDWAEYQPQHF
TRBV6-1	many	CASRRPGVSYEQYF
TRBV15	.	CATSRDRGGRESNQPQHF
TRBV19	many	CASHGVGLAGAREQFF
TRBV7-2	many	CASSSHSGLDQPQHF
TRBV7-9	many	CASSSGESSYEQYF
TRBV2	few	CASSQRTYEQYF
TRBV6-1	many	CASSSPLGHNTEAFF
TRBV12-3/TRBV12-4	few	CASTSGTSGDEQFF
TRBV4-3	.	CASSQDEGTYGYTF
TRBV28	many	CASRGAGDTYEQYF
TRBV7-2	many	CASVRRGFNEQFF
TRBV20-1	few	CSARRGQSSYNEQFF
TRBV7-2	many	CASSLVVQGPLAKNIQYF
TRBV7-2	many	CASTRQGGFIETQYF
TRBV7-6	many	CASSSRRVASGRTGELFF
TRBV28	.	CASSLGWGANQPQHF
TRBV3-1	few	CASSQGGTGASPLFQFF
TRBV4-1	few	CASSQTSDNEQFF
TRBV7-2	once	CASSLNRGPNEQFF
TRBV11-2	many	CASSMRQGSNTGELFF
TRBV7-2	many	CASSSSGHLTDTQYF
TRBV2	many	CASSGTGSSTDTQYF